The 23 T cell receptor beta chains in this list originate from one sample, sequenced in a study of T cell repertoires in ileal Crohn's disease (dated by TCRdb to 2018 to 2020). The library was generated by the immunoSEQ multiplex PCR assay. Here the immuneACCESS table is served through TCRdb, limited to in-frame sequences with V and J called. Missing clones are a known gap in these copies; in checked studies unresolved V genes cover under half, and the rest lacks a known reason. In all, the sample holds 15,000 or so clones, and 70% to 90% of those were seen once. The top ten clones comprise about 6% of the sample. Input material: ileal tissue. Receptors were obtained from an adult with Crohn's disease.

This clone showed up just once. CDR3 in DNA: TGTGCCAGCAGCTTGGCGGGGGACAGGGCTTCTGGCTACACCTTC. Translating gives CASSLAGDRASGYTF. The rearrangement joins TRBV5-4 to TRBJ1-2, with 9 nucleotides matching TRBD1. After removal of 0 bases from V and 7 bases from J, the junction contained 7 bases not matched to a gene. The germline CDR1 and CDR2 sequences are SGHNT and YYREEE (reference sequence). CDR3 length: 15 residues. Combining the CDR3 with reference TRBV5-4 and TRBJ1-2 gives the whole variable domain ETGVTQSPTHLIKTRGQQVTLRCSSQSGHNTVSWYQQALGQGPQFIFQYYREEENGRGNFPPRFSGLQFPNYSSELNVNALELDDSALYLCASSLAGDRASGYTFGSGTRLTVV.

This clone was found a few times. The V and J genes are TRBV4-1 and TRBJ2-5, with TRBD1 identical over 9 bases. This CDR3 is built from 16 residues. Germline-derived CDR1 and CDR2 are MGHRA and YSYEKL. After removal of 0 bases from V and 5 bases from J, the junction contained 7 bases not matched to a gene. CDR3 region: CASSQDRGQGRETQYF. In DNA form, the CDR3 reads TGCGCCAGCAGCCAAGATCGGGGACAGGGAAGGGAGACCCAGTACTTC.

Comment on this clone: Different DNA sequences within this sample yield the same CDR3. This sequence joins TRBV10-1 and TRBJ2-3, with D possibly being TRBD2 (6 bases). Between the trimmed V and J ends, which lost 6 bases and 1 base, there was a span of 14 bases. CDR1 is WNHNN, CDR2 SYGVQD, per germline (reference sequence). CDR3 size: 15 residues. The CDR3 spells CASSEPGAGTDTQYF. As DNA, the CDR3 is TGCGCCAGCAGCGAGCCGGGAGCCGGCACAGATACGCAGTATTTT.

The CDR3: CASSEPALSSYEQYF. CDR3 DNA sequence: TGTGCCAGCAGTGAACCCGCATTGAGCTCCTACGAGCAGTACTTC. The chain has TRBV2 and TRBJ2-7, with no clear D. The CDR3 covers 15 residues. Trimming took off 2 bases at V and 0 bases at J, with 11 bases between the two ends. Germline assignment: CDR1 SNHLY and CDR2 FYNNEI.

Written as DNA, the CDR3 is TGTGCCAGCAGTGAAATTGGCGGCCGGGAATACGAGCAGTACTTC. Encoded protein: CASSEIGGREYEQYF. This sequence joins TRBV6-1 and TRBJ2-7; a weak D match, TRBD2 (5 bases). Trimming cost V 2 bases and J 4 bases, with 15 bases left between them. The CDR3 length is 15 residues. Germline CDR1 reads MNHNS; CDR2 reads SASEGT.

This clone was seen just once. A junction end diverges from the germline sequence, so it may reflect a read error. The rearrangement uses TRBV11-2 and TRBJ1-2, with a possible D match to TRBD1 (5 bases). CDR3 length: 15 amino acids. CDR1 is SGHAT, CDR2 FQNNGV, per germline. CDR3 protein: CASSLLGTGAYSYTF. CDR3 sequence (DNA): TGTGCCAGCAGCTTATTAGGCACAGGTGCCTATAGCTACACCTTC.

The V call is TRBV7-9, the J call TRBJ2-3; D call uncertain. CDR1 SEHNR and CDR2 FQNEAQ come from the germline V gene (reference sequence). The CDR3 has 16 residues. Between the trimmed V and J ends, which lost 7 bases and 0 bases, there was a span of 17 bases. Here the CDR3 DNA reads TGTGCCAGCACCCAAAGCGCGGCAACTAGCACAGATACGCAGTATTTT. Encoded protein: CASTQSAATSTDTQYF.

The chain recombines TRBV6-1 with TRBJ2-7; TRBD1 matches 7 bases. CDR1 is MNHNS, CDR2 SASEGT, per germline. After removal of 4 bases from V and 4 bases from J, the junction contained 10 bases not matched to a gene. The CDR3 has 15 residues. DNA of the CDR3: TGTGCCAGCAGTGTTTCCGGGACAGCACGATACGAGCAGTACTTC. Encoded protein: CASSVSGTARYEQYF.

The chain combines TRBV7-9 with TRBJ2-3, with D unclear. Between the trimmed V and J ends, which lost 4 bases and 3 bases, there was a span of 2 bases. This CDR3 has 11 amino acids. Germline V gene data show CDR1 as SEHNR and CDR2 as FQNEAQ (reference sequence). The CDR3 is CASSSTDTQYF. Here the CDR3 DNA reads TGTGCCAGCAGCTCAACAGATACGCAGTATTTT.

V usage is TRBV9 and J usage is TRBJ2-1; tentative D call: TRBD2 (5 bases). Per germline, CDR1 SGDLS and CDR2 YYNGEE. The CDR3 totals 15 residues. The V gene lost 0 bases and the J gene lost 8 bases, with 15 bases spanning the gap. The CDR3 nucleotides are TGTGCCAGCAGCGTAGGTTCGGGCTTCGGGGATGAGCAGTTCTTC. It specifies CASSVGSGFGDEQFF.

The chain is built from TRBV7-3 and TRBJ2-1, with D tentatively TRBD2 (5 bases). The CDR3 consists of 16 residues. From germline, CDR1 is SGHTA and CDR2 FQGTGA. V lost 0 bases and J lost 4, with 13 bases in between. CDR3 loop: CASSLTYGGGYNEQFF. The CDR3 DNA reads TGTGCCAGCAGCTTAACATACGGAGGTGGTTACAATGAGCAGTTCTTC.

The rearrangement joins TRBV5-5 to TRBJ2-5; 10 bases line up with TRBD1. CDR3 length equals 12 residues. Germline CDR1 and CDR2: SGHKS and YYEKEE (reference sequence). Trimming removed 0 bases from V and 13 bases from J; junction bases left unmatched: 3. CDR3 sequence (DNA): TGTGCCAGCAGCTTGGGGACAGGGGGTAGGTACTTC. Translated, it gives CASSLGTGGRYF.

The chain couples TRBV14 to TRBJ2-3, with 7 bases matching TRBD2. This CDR3 is 16 amino acids long. CDR1 is SGHDN, CDR2 FVKESK, per germline. V lost 4 bases and J lost 3; bases outside the gene matches: 10. The CDR3 DNA follows: TGTGCCAGCAGCCGGGGGGGAAGGAGGAGGACAGATACGCAGTATTTT. Encoded protein: CASSRGGRRRTDTQYF.

The V call is TRBV7-3, the J call TRBJ2-3; D may be TRBD2 (6 bases). CDR1 is SGHTA and CDR2 is FQGTGA in the germline V gene. CDR3 length: 15 amino acids. Trimming left V 3 bases short and J 0 bases short, with 10 bases between. The CDR3 loop is CASSLGGVSTDTQYF. In nucleotides, the CDR3 is TGTGCCAGCAGCTTGGGCGGGGTGAGCACAGATACGCAGTATTTT.

V gene TRBV6-5 combines with J gene TRBJ2-1, with 7 positions matching TRBD2. V shed 5 bases and J 10 bases; nucleotides not matched to a gene: 2. The CDR3 is 11 residues long. Germline V gene data show CDR1 as MNHEY and CDR2 as SVGAGI. CDR3 in amino acids: CASSRAGEQFF. The CDR3 DNA is TGTGCCAGCAGTAGAGCGGGAGAGCAGTTCTTC.

J is TRBJ2-7 and V is TRBV6-5, with a tentative D call TRBD2 (5 bases). Trimming took off 5 bases at V and 3 bases at J, with 14 bases between the two ends. The V gene's germline CDR1 is MNHEY and CDR2 SVGAGI. This CDR3 spans 14 amino acids. For the CDR3, the DNA is TGTGCCAGCAGTCCGCTTTGGGAGAACTACGAGCAGTACTTC. This encodes CASSPLWENYEQYF.

In its sample, this clone was seen once. V and J are TRBV29-1 and TRBJ2-5; D not resolved. The V end lost 4 bases, the J end lost 0 bases, and 6 bases lay between the germline ends. CDR1 and CDR2 (germline): SQVTM, ANQGSEA. The CDR3 covers 12 residues. The CDR3: CSVGANQETQYF. DNA for the CDR3: TGCAGCGTTGGAGCAAACCAAGAGACCCAGTACTTC.

V is TRBV7-9 and J is TRBJ2-7, with D possibly matching TRBD2 (5 bases). Germline V gene lookup returns CDR1 SEHNR and CDR2 FQNEAQ (reference sequence). The CDR3 is 13 residues long. The germline V and J ends were trimmed by 6 bases and 0 bases, with 9 bases remaining between them. The CDR3 protein is CASRLGSSYEQYF. CDR3 nucleotide sequence: TGTGCCAGCAGGTTGGGGAGCTCCTACGAGCAGTACTTC.

The chain carries TRBV6-6 and TRBJ1-5; TRBD1 might be the D (6 bases). V lost 5 bases to trimming and J lost 1 base, with 12 bases between them. This CDR3 region has 15 residues. Germline loops: CDR1 MNHNY, CDR2 SVGAGI (reference sequence). The CDR3 DNA reads as TGTGCCAGCAGTAGGGACATTGGCAGCAATCAGCCCCAGCATTTT. Translated, it gives CASSRDIGSNQPQHF.

The CDR3 nucleotides read TGTGCCAGCAGCTTAGGGGCGGGTAAATTTACCAACACCGGGGAGCTGTTTTTT. This encodes CASSLGAGKFTNTGELFF. This chain connects TRBV7-6 to TRBJ2-2; D perhaps matches TRBD2 (5 bases). The germline V gene encodes CDR1 SGHVS and CDR2 FNYEAQ. The CDR3 runs to 18 residues. Deletions cut 1 base from V and 2 bases from J, with 17 bases between.

The chain is built from TRBV27 and TRBJ1-2; possibly TRBD1 for D (6 bases). Germline lookup yields CDR1 MNHEY and CDR2 SMNVEV (reference sequence). V was shortened by 1 base and J by 7 bases, with 13 bases between the two germline ends. This CDR3 has 14 amino acids. The CDR3 loop reads CASSLYPGQVGYTF. The CDR3 nucleotides are TGTGCCAGCAGTTTATACCCGGGACAAGTTGGCTACACCTTC.

This chain joins TRBV5-1 and TRBJ2-5; TRBD1 agrees at 8 bases. This CDR3 has 15 amino acids. CDR1 is SGHRS and CDR2 is YFSETQ in the germline V gene. The ends lost 4 bases at V and 0 bases at J; junction bases unmatched: 5. The CDR3 DNA reads TGCGCCAGCAGCCTCTGGACAGGGAACCAAGAGACCCAGTACTTC. It codes for CASSLWTGNQETQYF.

This chain uses TRBV19 with TRBJ2-2; D unresolved. The germline V gene encodes CDR1 LNHDA and CDR2 SQIVND (reference sequence). The CDR3 length is 13 residues. V lost 7 bases, J lost 6 bases, and 12 bases lay in between. CDR3 amino acids: CASKWLSAGELFF. CDR3 nucleotides: TGTGCCAGTAAATGGTTATCGGCCGGGGAGCTGTTTTTT.